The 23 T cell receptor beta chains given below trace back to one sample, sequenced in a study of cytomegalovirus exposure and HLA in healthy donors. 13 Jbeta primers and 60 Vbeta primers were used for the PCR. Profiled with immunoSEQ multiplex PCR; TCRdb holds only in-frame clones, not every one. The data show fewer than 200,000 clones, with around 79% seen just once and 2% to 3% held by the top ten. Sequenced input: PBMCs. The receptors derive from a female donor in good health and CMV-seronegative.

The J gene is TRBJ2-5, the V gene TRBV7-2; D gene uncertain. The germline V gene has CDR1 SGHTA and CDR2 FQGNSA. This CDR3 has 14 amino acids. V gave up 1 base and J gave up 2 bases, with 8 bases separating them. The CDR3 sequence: CASSLEPRQETQYF. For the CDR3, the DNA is TGTGCCAGCAGCTTAGAGCCACGACAAGAGACCCAGTACTTC.

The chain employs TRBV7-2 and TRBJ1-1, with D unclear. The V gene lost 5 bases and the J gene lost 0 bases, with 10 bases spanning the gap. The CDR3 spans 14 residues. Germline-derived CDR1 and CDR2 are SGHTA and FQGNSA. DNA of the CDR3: TGTGCCAGCAGCCGTACTGAGTTGAACACTGAAGCTTTCTTT. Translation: CASSRTELNTEAFF.

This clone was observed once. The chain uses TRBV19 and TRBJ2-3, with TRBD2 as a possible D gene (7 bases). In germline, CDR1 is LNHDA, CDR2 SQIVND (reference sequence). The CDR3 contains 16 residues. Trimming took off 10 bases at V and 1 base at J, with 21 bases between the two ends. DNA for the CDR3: TGTGCCACAGTCGGGGATGGCGGGGGCGGCACAGATACGCAGTATTTT. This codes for CATVGDGGGGTDTQYF.

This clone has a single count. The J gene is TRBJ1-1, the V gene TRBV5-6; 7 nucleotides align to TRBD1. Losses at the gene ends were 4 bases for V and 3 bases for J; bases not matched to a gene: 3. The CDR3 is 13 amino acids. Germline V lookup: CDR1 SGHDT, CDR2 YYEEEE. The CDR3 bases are TGTGCCAGCAGCGCCGACAGGGACACTGAAGCTTTCTTT. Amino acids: CASSADRDTEAFF.

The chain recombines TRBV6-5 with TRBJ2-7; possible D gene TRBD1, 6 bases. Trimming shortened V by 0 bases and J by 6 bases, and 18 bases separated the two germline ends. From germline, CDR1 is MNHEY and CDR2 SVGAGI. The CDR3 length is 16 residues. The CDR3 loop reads CASSYSMDSGVGEQYF. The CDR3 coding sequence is TGTGCCAGCAGTTACTCGATGGACTCAGGGGTCGGCGAGCAGTACTTC.

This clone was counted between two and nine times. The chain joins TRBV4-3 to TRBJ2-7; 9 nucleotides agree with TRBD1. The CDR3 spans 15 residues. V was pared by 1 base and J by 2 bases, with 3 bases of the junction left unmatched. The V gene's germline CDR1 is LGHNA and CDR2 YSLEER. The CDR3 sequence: CASSQGGTGTYEQYF. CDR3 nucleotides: TGCGCCAGCAGCCAAGGGGGGACAGGGACCTACGAGCAGTACTTC.

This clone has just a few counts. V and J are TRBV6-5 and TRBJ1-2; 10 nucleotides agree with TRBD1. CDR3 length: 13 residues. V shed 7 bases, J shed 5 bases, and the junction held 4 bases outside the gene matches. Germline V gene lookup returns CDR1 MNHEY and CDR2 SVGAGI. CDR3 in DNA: TGTGCCAGCAACCCGGGACAGGGGTATGGCTACACCTTC. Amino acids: CASNPGQGYGYTF.

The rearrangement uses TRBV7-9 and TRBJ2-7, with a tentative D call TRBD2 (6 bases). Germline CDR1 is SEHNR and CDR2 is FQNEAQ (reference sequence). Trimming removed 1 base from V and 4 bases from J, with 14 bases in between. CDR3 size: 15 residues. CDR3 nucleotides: TGTGCCAGCAGCTTAGAAGGAGGGCCTGGGTACGAGCAGTACTTC. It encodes CASSLEGGPGYEQYF.

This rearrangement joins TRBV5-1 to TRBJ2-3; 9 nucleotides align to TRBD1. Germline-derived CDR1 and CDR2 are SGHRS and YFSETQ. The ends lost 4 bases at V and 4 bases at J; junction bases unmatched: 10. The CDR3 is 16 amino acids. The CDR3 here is CASSPGQGQGADTQYF. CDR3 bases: TGCGCCAGCAGCCCCGGTCAGGGACAGGGTGCAGATACGCAGTATTTT. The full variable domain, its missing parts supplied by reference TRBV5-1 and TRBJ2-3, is KAGVTQTPRYLIKTRGQQVTLSCSPISGHRSVSWYQQTPGQGLQFLFEYFSETQRNKGNFPGRFSGRQFSNSRSEMNVSTLELGDSALYLCASSPGQGQGADTQYFGPGTRLTVL.

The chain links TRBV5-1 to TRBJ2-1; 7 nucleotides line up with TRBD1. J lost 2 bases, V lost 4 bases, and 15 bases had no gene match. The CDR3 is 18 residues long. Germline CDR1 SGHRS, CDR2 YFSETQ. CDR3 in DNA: TGCGCCAGCAGCAGCGATGATATGGGACAGAGACCCTACAATGAGCAGTTCTTC. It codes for CASSSDDMGQRPYNEQFF.

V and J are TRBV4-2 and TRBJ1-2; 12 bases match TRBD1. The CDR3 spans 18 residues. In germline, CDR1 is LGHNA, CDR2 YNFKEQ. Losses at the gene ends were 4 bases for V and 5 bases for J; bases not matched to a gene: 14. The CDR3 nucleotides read TGTGCCAGCAGCCCTGCTACAGGGACAGGGGGCGGTCGGTATGGCTACACCTTC. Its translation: CASSPATGTGGGRYGYTF.

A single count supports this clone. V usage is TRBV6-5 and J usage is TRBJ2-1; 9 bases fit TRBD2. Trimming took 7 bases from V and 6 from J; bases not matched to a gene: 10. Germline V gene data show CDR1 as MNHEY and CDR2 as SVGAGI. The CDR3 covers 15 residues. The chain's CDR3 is CASNPTGGRANEQFF. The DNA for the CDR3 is TGTGCCAGCAACCCTACTGGCGGGAGGGCCAATGAGCAGTTCTTC.

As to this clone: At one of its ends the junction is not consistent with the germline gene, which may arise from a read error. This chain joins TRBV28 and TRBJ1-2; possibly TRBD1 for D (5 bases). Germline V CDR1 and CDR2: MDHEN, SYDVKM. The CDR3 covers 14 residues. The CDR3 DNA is TGTGTCAGCAGTGGGGGGGGAGAGGTCTATGGCTACACCTTC. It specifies CVSSGGGEVYGYTF.

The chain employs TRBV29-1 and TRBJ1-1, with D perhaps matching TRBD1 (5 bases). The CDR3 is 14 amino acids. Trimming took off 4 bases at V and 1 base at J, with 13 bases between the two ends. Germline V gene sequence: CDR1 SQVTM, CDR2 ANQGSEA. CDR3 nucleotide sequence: TGCAGCGTTGGGGGGGGGAAGGGGAACACTGAAGCTTTCTTT. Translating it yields CSVGGGKGNTEAFF. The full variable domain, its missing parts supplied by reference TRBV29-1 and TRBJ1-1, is SAVISQKPSRDICQRGTSLTIQCQVDSQVTMMFWYRQQPGQSLTLIATANQGSEATYESGFVIDKFPISRPNLTFSTLTVSNMSPEDSSIYLCSVGGGKGNTEAFFGQGTRLTVV.

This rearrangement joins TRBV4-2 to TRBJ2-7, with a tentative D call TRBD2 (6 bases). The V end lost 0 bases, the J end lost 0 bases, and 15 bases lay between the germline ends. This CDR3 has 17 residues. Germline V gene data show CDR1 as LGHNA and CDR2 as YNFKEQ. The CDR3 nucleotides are TGTGCCAGCAGCCAAGAGGGGAGGTCCTCCAGCTCCTACGAGCAGTACTTC. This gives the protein CASSQEGRSSSSYEQYF.

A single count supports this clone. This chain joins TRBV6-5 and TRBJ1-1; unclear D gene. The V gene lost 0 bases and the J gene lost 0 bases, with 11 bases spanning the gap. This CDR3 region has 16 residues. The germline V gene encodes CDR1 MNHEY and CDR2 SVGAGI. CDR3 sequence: CASSYSGLRVNTEAFF. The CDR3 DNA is TGTGCCAGCAGTTACTCGGGCTTGCGGGTGAACACTGAAGCTTTCTTT.

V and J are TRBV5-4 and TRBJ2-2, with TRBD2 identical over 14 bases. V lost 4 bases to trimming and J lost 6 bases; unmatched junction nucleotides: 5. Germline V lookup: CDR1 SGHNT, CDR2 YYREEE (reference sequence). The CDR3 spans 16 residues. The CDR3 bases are TGTGCCAGCAGCCAGGGACTAGCGGGAGTAGCCGGGGAGCTGTTTTTT. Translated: CASSQGLAGVAGELFF.

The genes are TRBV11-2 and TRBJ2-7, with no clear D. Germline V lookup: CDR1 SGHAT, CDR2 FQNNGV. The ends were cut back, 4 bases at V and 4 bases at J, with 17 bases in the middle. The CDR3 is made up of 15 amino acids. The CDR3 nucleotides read TGTGCCAGCAGCTCTCGTCCCCTCCAACTATACGAGCAGTACTTC. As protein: CASSSRPLQLYEQYF.

CDR3 in DNA: TGTGCCAGCAGTCCGGGACAGCCTATCGAAGCTTTCTTT. This codes for CASSPGQPIEAFF. This sequence joins TRBV28 and TRBJ1-1; 7 bases are a match to TRBD1. The V gene's germline CDR1 is MDHEN and CDR2 SYDVKM. The CDR3 runs 13 residues. J was trimmed by 8 bases and V by 5 bases; bases with no gene match: 8.

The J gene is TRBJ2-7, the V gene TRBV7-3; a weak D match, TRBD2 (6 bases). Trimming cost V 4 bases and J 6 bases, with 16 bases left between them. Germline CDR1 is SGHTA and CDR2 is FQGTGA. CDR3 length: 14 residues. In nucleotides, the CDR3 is TGTGCCAGCAGCTCTTCGGGAGTTCCCTCCGAGCAGTACTTC. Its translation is CASSSSGVPSEQYF.

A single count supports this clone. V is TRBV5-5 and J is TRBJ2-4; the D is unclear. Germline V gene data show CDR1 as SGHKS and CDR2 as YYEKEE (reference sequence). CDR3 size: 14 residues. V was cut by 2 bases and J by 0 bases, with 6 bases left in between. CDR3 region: CASSFLLAKNIQYF. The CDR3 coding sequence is TGTGCCAGCAGCTTTCTACTAGCCAAAAACATTCAGTACTTC. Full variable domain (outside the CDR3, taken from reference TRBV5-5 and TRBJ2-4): DAGVTQSPTHLIKTRGQQVTLRCSPISGHKSVSWYQQVLGQGPQFIFQYYEKEERGRGNFPDRFSARQFPNYSSELNVNALLLGDSALYLCASSFLLAKNIQYFGAGTRLSVL.

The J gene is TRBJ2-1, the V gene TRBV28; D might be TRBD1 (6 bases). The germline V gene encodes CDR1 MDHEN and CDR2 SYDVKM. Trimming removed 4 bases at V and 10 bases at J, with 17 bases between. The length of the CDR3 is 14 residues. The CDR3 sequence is CASSWRSNQGEQFF. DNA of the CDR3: TGTGCCAGCAGTTGGAGGTCTAATCAGGGGGAGCAGTTCTTC.

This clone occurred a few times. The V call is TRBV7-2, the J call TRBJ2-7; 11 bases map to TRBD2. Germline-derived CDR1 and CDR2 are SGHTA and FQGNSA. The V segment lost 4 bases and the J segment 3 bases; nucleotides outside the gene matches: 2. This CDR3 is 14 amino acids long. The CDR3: CASSSGTSGYEQYF. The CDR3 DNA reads TGTGCCAGCAGCTCCGGGACTAGCGGCTACGAGCAGTACTTC.